One and the same sample provided the 29 T cell receptor beta chains below, sequenced in a study of B cell selection in AIRE deficiency. Profiled with immunoSEQ multiplex PCR; TCRdb holds only in-frame clones, not every one. Here the sample spans around 20,000 clones, roughly 93% being singletons. The regulatory T cell sort gate was CD4+CD25hiCD127low/negative. The sequenced sample consisted of Tregs sorted from PBMCs. The receptors derive from a human donor with AIRE deficiency.

The CDR3 DNA reads TGTGCCAGCAGTTTTTCAGGGGGCGCGACTGAAGCTTTCTTT. Translated, it gives CASSFSGGATEAFF. The chain joins TRBV28 to TRBJ1-1, with 8 bases aligning to TRBD1. Germline assignment: CDR1 MDHEN and CDR2 SYDVKM. CDR3 length equals 14 residues. The J segment lost 5 bases and the V segment lost 3 bases, leaving 5 bases of the junction unmatched. Full variable domain (outside the CDR3, taken from reference TRBV28 and TRBJ1-1): DVKVTQSSRYLVKRTGEKVFLECVQDMDHENMFWYRQDPGLGLRLIYFSYDVKMKEKGDIPEGYSVSREKKERFSLILESASTNQTSMYLCASSFSGGATEAFFGQGTRLTVV.

The chain combines TRBV4-3 with TRBJ2-3, with a possible D match to TRBD2 (5 bases). The CDR3 is 14 amino acids. V was trimmed by 0 bases and J by 5 bases, leaving 9 bases between them. Germline CDR1 reads LGHNA; CDR2 reads YSLEER. Here the CDR3 reads CASSQDLGRDTQYF. DNA for the CDR3: TGCGCCAGCAGCCAAGACCTGGGGAGAGATACGCAGTATTTT.

This chain uses TRBV5-1 with TRBJ2-5; TRBD1 matches at 10 bases. The CDR3 length is 15 residues. CDR1 and CDR2 from the germline V gene are SGHRS and YFSETQ. The ends lost 0 bases at V and 1 base at J; junction bases unmatched: 0. CDR3 sequence: CASSLGQGAQETQYF. CDR3 DNA: TGCGCCAGCAGCTTGGGACAGGGGGCCCAAGAGACCCAGTACTTC.

The chain employs TRBV9 and TRBJ1-5; D may be TRBD1 (5 bases). The CDR3 has 16 amino acids. Looked up from germline, CDR1 is SGDLS and CDR2 is YYNGEE. The V and J ends lost 3 bases and 5 bases respectively, with 18 bases between them. CDR3 nucleotide sequence: TGTGCCAGCAGCGGGGGCCATCCCCGGCGATATCAGCCCCAGCATTTT. Translated: CASSGGHPRRYQPQHF.

J is TRBJ2-6 and V is TRBV28; TRBD2 is a possible D gene (7 bases). CDR3 length: 17 residues. CDR1 MDHEN and CDR2 SYDVKM come from the germline V gene. Trimming pared 7 bases from V and 1 base from J, leaving 17 bases between. The CDR3 DNA is TGTGCCAGCAAATTCGGGGGGCCTCTATCTGGGGCCAACGTCCTGACTTTC. The encoded protein is CASKFGGPLSGANVLTF.

This chain joins TRBV30 and TRBJ2-6; weak D call: TRBD1 (5 bases). This CDR3 has 13 amino acids. Germline assignment: CDR1 GTSNPN and CDR2 SVGIG (reference sequence). Trimming stripped 4 bases from V and 2 bases from J, with 6 bases between. CDR3 sequence (DNA): TGTGCCTGGAAGACAGCTGGGGCCAACGTCCTGACTTTC. Translation: CAWKTAGANVLTF.

V gene TRBV5-8 combines with J gene TRBJ2-2, with D hard to call. V lost 4 bases, J lost 5 bases, and 9 bases lay in between. The CDR3 totals 13 residues. The germline CDR1 and CDR2 sequences are SGHTS and YDEGEE. CDR3 sequence (DNA): TGTGCCAGCAGCGCAAGCTGGACCGGGGAGCTGTTTTTT. Residues: CASSASWTGELFF.

This clone was picked up one time. The V and J genes are TRBV5-6 and TRBJ2-5; TRBD2 aligns across 8 bases. V dropped 2 bases and J dropped 5; count of bases not matched to a gene: 5. CDR1 is SGHDT and CDR2 is YYEEEE in the germline V gene. This CDR3 is 14 amino acids long. The DNA of the CDR3 is TGTGCCAGCAGCTTCAGCGGGAGTTGGGAGACCCAGTACTTC. Its protein is CASSFSGSWETQYF.

CDR3 in amino acids: CASTGQVGGQPQHF. Here the CDR3 DNA reads TGTGCCAGCACGGGACAGGTTGGGGGTCAGCCCCAGCATTTT. The J gene is TRBJ1-5, the V gene TRBV28; 8 positions match TRBD1. The germline CDR1 and CDR2 sequences are MDHEN and SYDVKM. The ends lost 7 bases at V and 6 bases at J; junction bases unmatched: 8. The CDR3 runs 14 residues.

V is TRBV7-2 and J is TRBJ1-1, with D unresolved. The ends were cut back, 5 bases at V and 9 bases at J, with 16 bases in the middle. The CDR3 length is 13 residues. Germline values: CDR1 SGHTA, CDR2 FQGNSA. CDR3 nucleotide sequence: TGTGCCAGCAGCGCCCTTGGCGGCAGGAAAGCTTTCTTT. It yields the protein CASSALGGRKAFF. Supplemented by reference TRBV7-2 and TRBJ1-1, the full variable domain reads GAGVSQSPSNKVTEKGKDVELRCDPISGHTALYWYRQSLGQGLEFLIYFQGNSAPDKSGLPSDRFSAERTGGSVSTLTIQRTQQEDSAVYLCASSALGGRKAFFGQGTRLTVV.

The J gene is TRBJ1-2, the V gene TRBV18; perhaps TRBD1 as D (5 bases). The CDR3 is made up of 13 amino acids. The V and J ends lost 2 bases and 5 bases respectively, with 9 bases between them. Germline V gives CDR1 KGHSH, CDR2 LQKENI. The CDR3 region is CASSPGAVYGYTF. The DNA for the CDR3 is TGTGCCAGCTCACCAGGGGCGGTTTATGGCTACACCTTC.

In its sample, this clone ranks as large (0.1 to 1%). The CDR3 DNA reads as TGCGCCAGCAGTGGGTATAGAGACGGAGACTACGAGCAGTACTTC. As protein: CASSGYRDGDYEQYF. The chain joins TRBV10-1 to TRBJ2-7, with no clear D. Germline V gives CDR1 WNHNN, CDR2 SYGVQD (reference sequence). Trimming took off 4 bases at V and 3 bases at J, with 16 bases between the two ends. The CDR3 has 15 residues.

This chain links TRBV30 with TRBJ2-1; no clear D gene. V dropped 0 bases and J dropped 6 bases, with 9 bases sitting between them. This CDR3 region has 13 residues. From germline, CDR1 is GTSNPN and CDR2 SVGIG (reference sequence). For the CDR3, the DNA is TGTGCCTGGAGTGTATCTGCCGTCAATGAGCAGTTCTTC. This translates into CAWSVSAVNEQFF.

CDR3 sequence (DNA): TGTGCCAGCAGCCAATCCTTAGCGGGAGCCAAAAACATTCAGTACTTC. Translating it yields CASSQSLAGAKNIQYF. The rearrangement links TRBV16 to TRBJ2-4; 7 bases align to TRBD2. V lost 0 bases to trimming and J lost 0 bases; unmatched junction nucleotides: 2. Germline CDR1 and CDR2: KGHSY and FQNENV. This CDR3 spans 16 amino acids.

CDR3 residues: CASSLTTTSGIGRYEQYF. The DNA for the CDR3 is TGTGCCAGCAGCTTAACGACGACTAGCGGGATCGGGAGATACGAGCAGTACTTC. This chain links TRBV11-2 with TRBJ2-7, with TRBD2 matching over 11 bases. The germline CDR1 and CDR2 sequences are SGHAT and FQNNGV. Germline trimming cut 2 bases from V and 4 bases from J; bases unmatched to any gene: 13. The CDR3 is made up of 18 amino acids.

The J gene is TRBJ2-1, the V gene TRBV11-3; D unclear. Germline CDR1 SGHNT, CDR2 YENEEA. This CDR3 spans 14 amino acids. V lost 3 bases, J lost 9 bases, and 15 bases lay in between. The CDR3 DNA is TGTGCCAGCAGCTTTTCCGGGTCCTTAGGTGAGCAGTTCTTC. Encoded protein: CASSFSGSLGEQFF.

CDR3 DNA sequence: TGTGCCAGCAGCTTCCTCCCGGAGAGGGGGACCGGGGAGCTGTTTTTT. Amino acid sequence: CASSFLPERGTGELFF. The chain couples TRBV7-3 to TRBJ2-2; D may be TRBD1 (6 bases). This CDR3 is 16 amino acids long. The V gene lost 3 bases and the J gene lost 5 bases, with 16 bases spanning the gap. Germline lookup yields CDR1 SGHTA and CDR2 FQGTGA.

J is TRBJ2-3 and V is TRBV6-6, with 7 bases lining up with TRBD2. The V gene's germline CDR1 is MNHNY and CDR2 SVGAGI (reference sequence). The length of the CDR3 is 16 residues. Losses at the gene ends were 0 bases for V and 3 bases for J; bases not matched to a gene: 6. CDR3 sequence (DNA): TGTGCCAGCAGTTACTCGGCGGGAGAGGGGACAGATACGCAGTATTTT. It specifies CASSYSAGEGTDTQYF.

About this clone itself: The junction differs from germline at one of its ends, possibly a read error. The J gene is TRBJ2-5, the V gene TRBV7-7; 8 bases align to TRBD1. CDR1 and CDR2 (germline): SSHAT, FNYEAQ (reference sequence). This CDR3 spans 16 amino acids. CDR3 nucleotides: TGTGCTAGCAGCTTATTCGTATGGACAGGGAAAGAGACCCAGTACTTC. It yields the protein CASSLFVWTGKETQYF.

This clone came up once. The rearrangement links TRBV10-3 to TRBJ1-3; D unclear. Between the trimmed V and J ends, which lost 2 bases and 0 bases, there was a span of 11 bases. There are 16 residues in the CDR3. CDR1 is ENHRY and CDR2 is SYGVKD in the germline V gene. The CDR3 protein is CAISEELTSSGNTIYF. The CDR3 nucleotides are TGTGCCATCAGTGAGGAATTGACATCCTCTGGAAACACCATATATTTT.

CDR3 loop: CASSPAPRGNEQYF. The CDR3 DNA is TGTGCCAGCAGCCCCGCCCCCCGGGGGAACGAGCAGTACTTC. The chain has TRBV7-2 and TRBJ2-7, with D perhaps TRBD2 (6 bases). This CDR3 has 14 amino acids. V gave up 5 bases and J gave up 5 bases, with 16 bases separating them. Per the germline V gene, CDR1 is SGHTA and CDR2 is FQGNSA.

V gene TRBV7-9 combines with J gene TRBJ1-1; D uncertain. V shed 5 bases and J shed 5 bases, with 9 bases lying between them. CDR3 size: 12 residues. Looked up from germline, CDR1 is SEHNR and CDR2 is FQNEAQ (reference sequence). The CDR3 loop is CASSIKGTEAFF. CDR3 DNA: TGTGCCAGCAGCATCAAAGGAACTGAAGCTTTCTTT.

There are a few counts of this clone. The chain joins TRBV21-1 to TRBJ2-7; the table gives TRBD2 as D, unverified against the DNA. TRBV21-1 is a pseudogene locus. The CDR3 loop spans 14 amino acids. This chain's CDR3 is CASSKLAGRYEQYF. The CDR3 DNA sequence: TGTGCCAGCAGCAAACTAGCGGGCAGGTACGAGCAGTACTTC.

The rearrangement uses TRBV29-1 and TRBJ2-7; 12 bases agree with TRBD2. The length of the CDR3 is 15 residues. Germline trimming cut 6 bases from V and 4 bases from J; bases unmatched to any gene: 10. CDR1 is SQVTM, CDR2 ANQGSEA, per germline. CDR3 amino acids: CSVSSGRAKGYEQYF. CDR3 DNA: TGCAGCGTGTCTAGCGGGAGGGCGAAAGGTTACGAGCAGTACTTC.

The J gene is TRBJ2-7, the V gene TRBV28; D not resolved. The V end was cut by 3 bases, the J end by 4 bases, with 7 bases between. The CDR3 runs 12 residues. Germline V CDR1 and CDR2: MDHEN, SYDVKM. CDR3 amino acids: CASSLGLYEQYF. CDR3 coding DNA: TGTGCCAGCAGTTTGGGCCTTTACGAGCAGTACTTC.

This chain uses TRBV28 with TRBJ1-1, with TRBD1 as a possible D gene (6 bases). The CDR3 consists of 13 residues. Trimming left V 2 bases short and J 9 bases short, with 13 bases between. The germline gives CDR1 MDHEN, CDR2 SYDVKM. DNA for the CDR3: TGTGCCAGCAGTTTACTAACAGGGAATCAAGCTTTCTTT. Its protein product is CASSLLTGNQAFF.

This clone is a singleton in its sample. V gene TRBV4-1 combines with J gene TRBJ2-3; D may correspond to TRBD1 or TRBD2 (5 bases each). The CDR3 totals 16 residues. Germline values: CDR1 MGHRA, CDR2 YSYEKL. Trimming stripped 3 bases from V and 5 bases from J, with 18 bases between. In DNA form, the CDR3 reads TGCGCCAGCAGCCATGATATCGGGACCCCCCGAGATACGCAGTATTTT. Its translation: CASSHDIGTPRDTQYF.

The genes are TRBV12-5 and TRBJ1-5, with D perhaps TRBD1 (5 bases). This CDR3 has 13 amino acids. Deletions cut 2 bases from V and 7 bases from J, with 9 bases between. CDR1 LGHNT and CDR2 FRNRAP come from the germline V gene. CDR3 amino acids: CASGLRDQQPQHF. In nucleotides, the CDR3 is TGTGCTAGTGGTTTGAGGGACCAACAGCCCCAGCATTTT. Looking up the rest from reference TRBV12-5 and TRBJ1-5 gives the full variable domain: DARVTQTPRHKVTEMGQEVTMRCQPILGHNTVFWYRQTMMQGLELLAYFRNRAPLDDSGMPKDRFSAEMPDATLATLKIQPSEPRDSAVYFCASGLRDQQPQHFGDGTRLSIL.

This sequence joins TRBV7-2 and TRBJ1-5; D gene uncertain. Looked up from germline, CDR1 is SGHTA and CDR2 is FQGNSA. The CDR3 loop spans 14 amino acids. V lost 5 bases and J lost 1, with 9 bases in between. This CDR3 reads CASSPMGSNQPQHF. The CDR3 bases are TGTGCCAGCAGCCCTATGGGGAGCAATCAGCCCCAGCATTTT. Based on the CDR3 plus reference TRBV7-2 and TRBJ1-5, the full variable domain is GAGVSQSPSNKVTEKGKDVELRCDPISGHTALYWYRQSLGQGLEFLIYFQGNSAPDKSGLPSDRFSAERTGGSVSTLTIQRTQQEDSAVYLCASSPMGSNQPQHFGDGTRLSIL.